The 32 T cell receptor beta chains below all came from one sample that was sequenced in a study of T cells in Graves' hyperthyroidism and ophthalmopathy. Using RNA transcripts as the source, TCR beta CDR3 regions were amplified. TCR CDR3 regions were first amplified by RT-PCR with HTBI primers. TCRdb used MiXCR to reprocess the multiplex PCR reads, holding one entry per CDR3 protein. The sample has about 570,000 distinct CDR3 sequences, about 45% seen once. Sequencing input: peripheral blood or thyroid tissue (not recorded which). The receptors shown here come from an adult woman with Graves' disease, either hyperthyroidism or ophthalmopathy (not recorded which).

The chain uses TRBV12-3 or TRBV12-4 and TRBJ2-5, with unresolved D. V was clipped by 3 bases and J by 4 bases, with 9 bases between them. This CDR3 comprises 13 residues. The CDR3 nucleotides read TGTGCCAGCAGTTTTACTACGCGAGAGACCCAGTACTTC. Translating gives CASSFTTRETQYF.

This clonotype was picked up a small number of times. This sequence joins TRBV29-1 and TRBJ2-7, with 7 bases matching TRBD2. Losses at the gene ends were 6 bases for V and 0 bases for J; bases not matched to a gene: 2. CDR3 size: 12 residues. Germline V gene data show CDR1 as SQVTM and CDR2 as ANQGSEA. CDR3 loop: CSVSGVSYEQYF. The CDR3 DNA is TGCAGCGTGAGCGGGGTCTCCTACGAGCAGTACTTC.

This chain joins TRBV2 and TRBJ1-2, with D maybe TRBD1 (6 bases). V was trimmed by 8 bases and J by 1 base, leaving 11 bases between them. The germline V gene has CDR1 SNHLY and CDR2 FYNNEI. This CDR3 is built from 13 residues. The CDR3: CASPDRFNYGYTF. CDR3 DNA: TGTGCCAGCCCCGACAGGTTTAACTATGGCTACACCTTC.

This CDR3 reads CASRQGSVNTEAFF. The CDR3 DNA reads TGCGCCAGCAGACAGGGTTCCGTGAACACTGAAGCTTTCTTT. The J gene is TRBJ1-1, the V gene TRBV5-1, with a possible D match to TRBD1 (6 bases). The CDR3 has 14 amino acids. Trimming cost V 5 bases and J 0 bases, with 11 bases left between them. Germline values: CDR1 SGHRS, CDR2 YFSETQ.

This clonotype was observed at least ten times. The genes are TRBV27 and TRBJ1-2; TRBD1 might be the D (5 bases). Germline assignment: CDR1 MNHEY and CDR2 SMNVEV (reference sequence). V shed 5 bases and J shed 4 bases, with 14 bases lying between them. This CDR3 is built from 14 residues. The CDR3 protein is CASSDRSRAYGYTF. CDR3 sequence (DNA): TGTGCCAGCAGTGACAGAAGCCGGGCCTATGGCTACACCTTC.

Worth noting for this clonotype: Since the CDR3 does not end with the conserved phenylalanine or tryptophan, this likely comes from a read error. The chain recombines TRBV2 with TRBJ1-1; TRBD1 is a possible D gene (6 bases). This CDR3 spans 15 amino acids. CDR1 is SNHLY, CDR2 FYNNEI, per germline. Trimming removed 7 bases at V and 3 bases at J, with 18 bases between. The CDR3 here is CASNGGRGSDTEAFL. CDR3 nucleotide sequence: TGTGCCAGCAACGGGGGGCGGGGCAGCGACACTGAAGCTTTCCTT.

This chain links TRBV12-3 or TRBV12-4 with TRBJ1-2; a weak D match, TRBD1 (6 bases). Trimming took off 4 bases at V and 6 bases at J, with 9 bases between the two ends. The CDR3 length is 12 residues. The DNA for the CDR3 is TGTGCCAGCAGTTATACAGGGAATGGCTACACCTTC. It encodes CASSYTGNGYTF.

This clonotype was counted between two and nine times. A much more abundant neighbour one base away suggests this may be a read error. This chain joins TRBV20-1 and TRBJ2-7; TRBD2 matches 8 bases. Germline CDR1 is DFQATT and CDR2 is SNEGSKA (reference sequence). The CDR3 is 15 amino acids. CDR3 residues: CSARAIAGPVYGQYF. In DNA form, the CDR3 reads TGCAGTGCTAGAGCCATAGCGGGACCGGTCTACGGGCAGTACTTC.

Turning to this clonotype: Germline and junction disagree at one end, which may indicate a read error. The gene calls are TRBV10-3 and TRBJ2-2; TRBD1 matches 10 bases. This CDR3 spans 15 amino acids. Germline V gene lookup returns CDR1 ENHRY and CDR2 SYGVKD. The CDR3, as DNA: TGTGCCAGCAGTACCGGACAGGGGGACACCGGGGAGCTGTTTTTT. Protein: CASSTGQGDTGELFF.

This clonotype was seen many times. The chain combines TRBV19 with TRBJ1-1, with TRBD1 as a possible D gene (6 bases). V shed 4 bases and J shed 4 bases, with 19 bases lying between them. The CDR3 runs to 16 residues. Germline V lookup: CDR1 LNHDA, CDR2 SQIVND (reference sequence). CDR3 sequence (DNA): TGTGCCAGTAGTACTGCCCCGGGGGCGTGGAGCACTGAAGCTTTCTTT. Its protein product is CASSTAPGAWSTEAFF. Filled out from reference TRBV19 and TRBJ1-1, the complete variable domain reads DGGITQSPKYLFRKEGQNVTLSCEQNLNHDAMYWYRQDPGQGLRLIYYSQIVNDFQKGDIAEGYSVSREKKESFPLTVTSAQKNPTAFYLCASSTAPGAWSTEAFFGQGTRLTVV.

Of note for this clonotype: The junction departs from the called germline gene at one end, perhaps through a read error. V gene TRBV11-2 combines with J gene TRBJ1-6; 10 nucleotides align to TRBD1. There are 15 residues in the CDR3. CDR1 and CDR2 from the germline V gene are SGHAT and FQNNGV. The CDR3 DNA follows: TGTGCCAGCAGCCCCGGGACAGGGGTTAATCCACCCCTCCACTTT. This codes for CASSPGTGVNPPLHF.

This clonotype has a count of ten or more. The CDR3 here is CSARDPGHSSYEQYF. CDR3 DNA: TGCAGTGCTAGGGACCCGGGACATAGCTCCTACGAGCAGTACTTC. The chain is built from TRBV20-1 and TRBJ2-7; TRBD1 is a possible D gene (6 bases). CDR1 and CDR2 from the germline V gene are DFQATT and SNEGSKA (reference sequence). This CDR3 is built from 15 residues. Trimming removed 3 bases from V and 0 bases from J, with 15 bases in between.

The chain has TRBV7-8 and TRBJ2-5; D gene ambiguous. Trimming cost V 5 bases and J 9 bases, with 22 bases left between them. Germline CDR1 and CDR2: SGHVS and FQNEAQ. The CDR3 runs 15 residues. The CDR3: CASSPHRSRNQPQYF. CDR3 bases: TGTGCCAGCAGCCCCCACCGTTCTCGGAATCAGCCCCAGTACTTC.

In this sample, this clonotype turned up a few times. V gene TRBV27 combines with J gene TRBJ1-2; D not certain. The CDR3 is 17 residues long. The ends were cut back, 2 bases at V and 5 bases at J, with 21 bases in the middle. The germline V gene encodes CDR1 MNHEY and CDR2 SMNVEV (reference sequence). The CDR3 DNA sequence: TGTGCCAGCAGTTTAATGGCCGTGAACCACCTCTTATATGGCTACACCTTC. Protein sequence: CASSLMAVNHLLYGYTF.

This chain uses TRBV20-1 with TRBJ1-4; TRBD1 aligns across 7 bases. From germline, CDR1 is DFQATT and CDR2 SNEGSKA (reference sequence). Trimming removed 6 bases from V and 8 bases from J; junction bases left unmatched: 9. This CDR3 spans 13 amino acids. The CDR3 sequence: CSAFDRVGEKLFF. CDR3 sequence (DNA): TGCAGTGCATTTGACAGGGTCGGGGAAAAACTGTTTTTT.

The gene calls are TRBV19 and TRBJ2-6; perhaps TRBD1 as D (5 bases). Germline V gene lookup returns CDR1 LNHDA and CDR2 SQIVND (reference sequence). Trimming pared 5 bases from V and 3 bases from J, leaving 14 bases between. The CDR3 sequence is 16 residues long. The CDR3 loop is CASSPQGSYGANVLTF. The DNA for the CDR3 is TGTGCCAGTAGTCCCCAGGGTAGCTATGGGGCCAACGTCCTGACTTTC.

This clonotype was seen at least ten times. J is TRBJ2-5 and V is TRBV5-1; the D gene could be TRBD1 or TRBD2 (5 bases each). Germline V CDR1 and CDR2: SGHRS, YFSETQ. V shed 5 bases and J shed 2 bases, with 16 bases lying between them. This CDR3 has 15 residues. CDR3 coding DNA: TGCGCCAGCAGTTTACTGGGGGTGGGACAAGAGACCCAGTACTTC. It codes for CASSLLGVGQETQYF.

This chain uses TRBV25-1 with TRBJ2-5; D not resolved. V was trimmed by 8 bases and J by 4 bases, leaving 11 bases between them. CDR3 length: 12 residues. CDR1 and CDR2 from the germline V gene are MGHDK and SYGVNS. As DNA, the CDR3 is TGTGCCAGCGGGGATTTTGGAGAGACCCAGTACTTC. It translates to CASGDFGETQYF.

This sequence joins TRBV11-3 and TRBJ2-1; 10 positions agree with TRBD2. The CDR3 contains 15 residues. The V gene's germline CDR1 is SGHNT and CDR2 YENEEA. V was pared by 5 bases and J by 8 bases, with 9 bases of the junction left unmatched. The CDR3 nucleotides are TGTGCCAGCAGCCCAAGCGGGAGGGGGGTTGATGAGCAGTTCTTC. This gives the protein CASSPSGRGVDEQFF.

This clonotype appeared many times. The germline gene is not matched at one end of the junction; a read error may be the cause. This rearrangement joins TRBV7-3 to TRBJ2-7, with a possible D match to TRBD2 (6 bases). The CDR3 spans 15 residues. Germline CDR1 is SGHTA and CDR2 is FQGTGA. The CDR3 spells CASSITGGDGYEQYF. In nucleotides, the CDR3 is TGTGCCAGCAGCATAACCGGCGGGGATGGCTACGAGCAGTACTTC.

There are many counts of this clonotype. The gene calls are TRBV10-3 and TRBJ2-7; D unclear. Germline CDR1 reads ENHRY; CDR2 reads SYGVKD. The CDR3 extends over 15 amino acids. Trimming removed 3 bases at V and 3 bases at J, with 15 bases between. The CDR3 DNA reads as TGTGCCATCAGTGATTCGTTGGGGAACTACTACGAGCAGTACTTC. Its protein product is CAISDSLGNYYEQYF.

This clonotype was seen ten or more times. The chain carries TRBV27 and TRBJ2-2; 12 bases agree with TRBD2. Germline V CDR1 and CDR2: MNHEY, SMNVEV (reference sequence). V was pared by 4 bases and J by 4 bases, with 7 bases of the junction left unmatched. The CDR3 covers 17 residues. The chain's CDR3 is CASSSYLAGGGTGELFF. The CDR3 bases are TGTGCCAGCAGTTCGTATCTAGCGGGAGGGGGCACCGGGGAGCTGTTTTTT.

Regarding this clonotype: This may come from a read error, since a much larger clone is one base off. CDR3: CVSRHQGEGNQPQHF. CDR3 sequence (DNA): TGCGTCAGCAGGCATCAGGGGGAGGGCAATCAGCCCCAGCATTTT. The chain recombines TRBV4-1 with TRBJ1-5, with 7 positions matching TRBD1. CDR3 length equals 15 residues. Looked up from germline, CDR1 is MGHRA and CDR2 is YSYEKL.

V usage is TRBV25-1 and J usage is TRBJ2-7, with 8 positions matching TRBD2. CDR1 and CDR2 from the germline V gene are MGHDK and SYGVNS. Trimming at V came to 9 bases and at J to 6 bases, leaving 10 bases not matched to a gene. CDR3 length equals 13 residues. The CDR3 DNA reads as TGTGCCAGTGCACAAGGACTAGCCACCGAGCAGTACTTC. It yields the protein CASAQGLATEQYF.

This clonotype was seen many times. This chain uses TRBV4-1 with TRBJ2-5, with TRBD2 matching 10 bases. The CDR3 sequence is 15 residues long. Germline V gene sequence: CDR1 MGHRA, CDR2 YSYEKL. V shed 4 bases and J 4 bases; nucleotides not matched to a gene: 6. The CDR3 DNA sequence: TGCGCCAGCAGCCCAGCCCGACTAGCGGGAGAGACCCAGTACTTC. Translated, it gives CASSPARLAGETQYF.

This clonotype was detected ten times or more. The chain couples TRBV28 to TRBJ2-7, with D tentatively TRBD2 (6 bases). CDR3 length: 13 amino acids. CDR1 is MDHEN and CDR2 is SYDVKM in the germline V gene. The V end lost 4 bases, the J end lost 4 bases, and 11 bases lay between the germline ends. CDR3 nucleotide sequence: TGTGCCAGCAGTTCGGGAGCGGGTTACGAGCAGTACTTC. It yields the protein CASSSGAGYEQYF.

The J gene is TRBJ2-7, the V gene TRBV5-1, with TRBD2 identical over 13 bases. The CDR3 extends over 16 amino acids. CDR1 is SGHRS, CDR2 YFSETQ, per germline. J was trimmed by 5 bases and V by 3 bases; bases with no gene match: 8. This CDR3 reads CASSWGGLAGVDEQYF. CDR3 sequence (DNA): TGCGCCAGCAGCTGGGGAGGACTAGCGGGAGTGGACGAGCAGTACTTC.

This rearrangement joins TRBV2 to TRBJ1-3, with D perhaps TRBD1 (5 bases). The V end was cut by 4 bases, the J end by 3 bases, with 10 bases between. The CDR3 runs 14 residues. The germline CDR1 and CDR2 sequences are SNHLY and FYNNEI. The chain's CDR3 is CASSVAGYGNTIYF. The CDR3 DNA sequence: TGTGCCAGCAGTGTTGCAGGGTATGGAAACACCATATATTTT.

This clonotype was observed many times. V gene TRBV5-1 combines with J gene TRBJ2-5; D is unresolved. The CDR3 runs 13 residues. Germline CDR1 is SGHRS and CDR2 is YFSETQ. Trimming took 1 base from V and 4 from J, leaving 8 bases between them. CDR3 loop: CASSLPRGETQYF. CDR3 in DNA: TGCGCCAGCAGCTTGCCCCGTGGAGAGACCCAGTACTTC.

This clonotype was seen repeatedly, ten times or more. V gene TRBV2 combines with J gene TRBJ1-5, with D perhaps TRBD1 (6 bases). The CDR3 runs 14 residues. V was cut by 3 bases and J by 0 bases, with 6 bases left in between. The germline V gene encodes CDR1 SNHLY and CDR2 FYNNEI. The CDR3 reads CASSEGASNQPQHF. CDR3 coding DNA: TGTGCCAGCAGTGAGGGGGCTAGCAATCAGCCCCAGCATTTT. Combining the CDR3 with reference TRBV2 and TRBJ1-5 gives the whole variable domain EPEVTQTPSHQVTQMGQEVILRCVPISNHLYFYWYRQILGQKVEFLVSFYNNEISEKSEIFDDQFSVERPDGSNFTLKIRSTKLEDSAMYFCASSEGASNQPQHFGDGTRLSIL.

J is TRBJ2-5 and V is TRBV10-3, with 10 bases that match TRBD1. The junction had 5 bases not matched to a gene; V was cut back by 4 bases and J by 3 bases. This CDR3 is built from 15 residues. Germline values: CDR1 ENHRY, CDR2 SYGVKD. CDR3 bases: TGTGCCATCAGTGCCGGGACAGGGGCTGAAGAGACCCAGTACTTC. It encodes CAISAGTGAEETQYF.

The sample holds one count of this clonotype. This sequence joins TRBV2 and TRBJ1-1, with D possibly TRBD1 on 6 matching bases. The CDR3 is 14 residues long. Germline-derived CDR1 and CDR2 are SNHLY and FYNNEI. V was clipped by 3 bases and J by 4 bases, with 12 bases between them. In DNA, the CDR3 is TGTGCCAGCAGTGAGCAGGGGAGGGGCACTGAAGCTTTCTTT. It yields the protein CASSEQGRGTEAFF.